What follows are 18 T cell receptor beta chains derived from one specimen sequenced in a study of CD8 T cells in Susac syndrome (dated by TCRdb to 2018 to 2020). Library preparation was by the immunoSEQ multiplex PCR assay. RNA was extracted using the RNeasy kit, and roughly 0.5 to 1 ug of the RNA was reverse transcribed with random hexamers. In TCRdb, the public reads were trimmed at Q25 with fastp and aligned with MiXCR, with productive beta chains retained. For every CDR3 protein sequence, its rows merge into one entry that carries the most common genes and DNA. The sample table lists approximately 180,000 distinct CDR3 sequences, 93% of them with a count of one. Roughly 0.1% of the sample goes to the ten largest clones. The material sequenced was CD4+ T cells from PBMCs. The receptors were sampled from a human donor with multiple sclerosis.

This clonotype was picked up one time. The chain links TRBV5-1 to TRBJ1-1; no firm D call. V was clipped by 4 bases and J by 4 bases, with 11 bases between them. Germline V gene sequence: CDR1 SGHRS, CDR2 YFSETQ. The CDR3 totals 13 residues. CDR3 nucleotide sequence: TGCGCCAGCAGCCTAGAGGGAACCACTGAAGCTTTCTTT. Amino acid sequence: CASSLEGTTEAFF.

This chain links TRBV4-3 with TRBJ2-3; the match to TRBD2 covers 11 bases. The CDR3 is 15 residues long. V dropped 0 bases and J dropped 14; count of bases not matched to a gene: 10. Germline CDR1 is LGHNA and CDR2 is YSLEER. The CDR3 DNA follows: TGCGCCAGCAGCCAAGAGGGGACTAGCGGAGCCCGGGTGTATTTT. Its translation is CASSQEGTSGARVYF.

This clonotype was seen only once. The CDR3 loop is CASSLPPLDEQFF. CDR3 bases: TGTGCCAGTAGCTTGCCCCCCCTGGATGAGCAGTTCTTC. The chain recombines TRBV19 with TRBJ2-1, with D unresolved. Per the germline V gene, CDR1 is LNHDA and CDR2 is SQIVND (reference sequence). This CDR3 spans 13 amino acids. V was trimmed by 6 bases and J by 8 bases, leaving 14 bases between them.

The chain couples TRBV7-2 to TRBJ1-2; TRBD1 agrees at 8 bases. J gave up 4 bases and V 2 bases, and 3 bases lay outside the gene matches. Germline loops: CDR1 SGHTA, CDR2 FQGNSA. CDR3 length: 14 residues. CDR3 bases: TGTGCCAGCAGCTTAAACAGGGGGGCCTATGGCTACACCTTC. This translates into CASSLNRGAYGYTF.

This rearrangement joins TRBV19 to TRBJ1-1, with 8 bases aligning to TRBD1. With V trimmed by 6 bases and J by 8 bases, 8 bases remained unmatched. Germline-derived CDR1 and CDR2 are LNHDA and SQIVND (reference sequence). CDR3 size: 13 residues. The CDR3 loop is CASSSGGGMEAFF. CDR3 bases: TGTGCCAGTAGCTCAGGGGGCGGTATGGAAGCTTTCTTT.

The V gene is TRBV4-3, the J gene TRBJ2-1, with 9 bases identical to TRBD2. Trimming took 4 bases from V and 8 from J; bases not matched to a gene: 12. Germline assignment: CDR1 LGHNA and CDR2 YSLEER. The CDR3 length is 16 residues. CDR3 in DNA: TGCGCCAGCAGCCTTCGGGGGATAGCGGGAGTTGATGAGCAGTTCTTC. As protein: CASSLRGIAGVDEQFF.

The gene calls are TRBV7-2 and TRBJ2-1; 11 positions match TRBD2. V lost 5 bases, J lost 0 bases, and 9 bases stayed unmatched. The length of the CDR3 is 18 residues. Germline V gives CDR1 SGHTA, CDR2 FQGNSA. The CDR3 spells CASSPRGTSGSSYNEQFF. The CDR3 DNA sequence: TGTGCCAGCAGCCCTAGAGGGACTAGCGGCAGCTCCTACAATGAGCAGTTCTTC. The complete variable domain, with remaining parts taken from reference TRBV7-2 and TRBJ2-1, reads GAGVSQSPSNKVTEKGKDVELRCDPISGHTALYWYRQSLGQGLEFLIYFQGNSAPDKSGLPSDRFSAERTGGSVSTLTIQRTQQEDSAVYLCASSPRGTSGSSYNEQFFGPGTRLTVL.

V usage is TRBV9 and J usage is TRBJ2-5; D is perhaps TRBD2 (6 bases). With 7 bases removed from V and 2 bases from J, the gap between germline ends came to 21 bases. The CDR3 is 16 residues long. The V gene's germline CDR1 is SGDLS and CDR2 YYNGEE. The CDR3 region has the DNA TGTGCCAGCGCACCCCGGGGAGGAAGACTACAAGAGACCCAGTACTTC. Residues: CASAPRGGRLQETQYF.

The chain recombines TRBV28 with TRBJ2-2; the D gene is possibly TRBD1 (5 bases). The length of the CDR3 is 15 residues. The germline V gene encodes CDR1 MDHEN and CDR2 SYDVKM. V was pared by 5 bases and J by 6 bases, with 16 bases between. This CDR3 reads CASSLPSARAGELFF. The CDR3 nucleotides are TGTGCCAGCAGTCTACCTTCGGCCAGGGCCGGGGAGCTGTTTTTT.

V is TRBV5-1 and J is TRBJ1-2; 7 nucleotides align to TRBD1. Trimming at V came to 1 base and at J to 1 base, leaving 13 bases not matched to a gene. CDR1 and CDR2 from the germline V gene are SGHRS and YFSETQ. The length of the CDR3 is 18 residues. CDR3 in amino acids: CASSLLSRDSSFNYGYTF. In DNA form, the CDR3 reads TGCGCCAGCAGCTTGCTATCCCGGGACAGCTCATTTAACTATGGCTACACCTTC.

The chain couples TRBV20-1 to TRBJ1-5; D unclear. The V and J ends lost 5 bases and 5 bases respectively, with 10 bases between them. In germline, CDR1 is DFQATT, CDR2 SNEGSKA (reference sequence). CDR3 length: 12 amino acids. The CDR3 DNA follows: TGCAGTGCTCAATCTCCCCATCAGCCCCAGCATTTT. Its translation: CSAQSPHQPQHF.

The V gene is TRBV6-2 or TRBV6-3, the J gene TRBJ2-5; D remains ambiguous. In germline, CDR1 is MNHEY, CDR2 SVGEGT. V was pared by 2 bases and J by 2 bases, with 6 bases between. This CDR3 has 13 residues. The DNA of the CDR3 is TGTGCCAGCAGTTACGTTGGTCAAGAGACCCAGTACTTC. Protein sequence: CASSYVGQETQYF.

This chain links TRBV3-1 with TRBJ2-3; no firm D call. The germline CDR1 and CDR2 sequences are LGHDT and YNNKEL (reference sequence). V dropped 3 bases and J dropped 4 bases, with 2 bases sitting between them. The CDR3 runs to 11 residues. The CDR3 DNA is TGTGCCAGCAGCCAGGCAGATACGCAGTATTTT. Translating gives CASSQADTQYF.

V gene TRBV28 combines with J gene TRBJ2-4, with a weak D call TRBD1 (6 bases). The CDR3 runs 13 residues. Germline CDR1 MDHEN, CDR2 SYDVKM. Trimming pared 3 bases from V and 5 bases from J, leaving 8 bases between. CDR3 sequence (DNA): TGTGCCAGCAGTTTTTGGACAGAAAACATTCAGTACTTC. Residues: CASSFWTENIQYF.

The chain has TRBV10-3 and TRBJ1-2; 7 positions match TRBD1. The CDR3 sequence is 13 residues long. Germline assignment: CDR1 ENHRY and CDR2 SYGVKD. Losses at the gene ends were 11 bases for V and 2 bases for J; bases not matched to a gene: 8. CDR3: CAAQDRPNYGYTF. In DNA form, the CDR3 reads TGTGCCGCGCAGGACAGGCCCAACTATGGCTACACCTTC.

With respect to this clonotype: Mismatch with germline at one junction end may stem from a read error. The V and J genes are TRBV5-1 and TRBJ2-3; TRBD2 matches at 9 bases. This CDR3 comprises 15 residues. The germline V gene has CDR1 SGHRS and CDR2 YFSETQ. Written as DNA, the CDR3 is TGTGCCAGCAGCTTGGCTAGCGGGGGCACAGATACGCAGTATTTT. The encoded protein is CASSLASGGTDTQYF. Variable domain in full (rest from reference TRBV5-1 and TRBJ2-3): KAGVTQTPRYLIKTRGQQVTLSCSPISGHRSVSWYQQTPGQGLQFLFEYFSETQRNKGNFPGRFSGRQFSNSRSEMNVSTLELGDSALYLCASSLASGGTDTQYFGPGTRLTVL.

The J gene is TRBJ2-5, the V gene TRBV12-3 or TRBV12-4; a possible D gene is TRBD2 (5 bases). V was clipped by 3 bases and J by 0 bases, with 8 bases between them. The CDR3 is 14 residues long. The CDR3 DNA reads as TGTGCCAGCAGTTTTAGCGAGAACCAAGAGACCCAGTACTTC. It codes for CASSFSENQETQYF.

The chain couples TRBV6-1 to TRBJ2-7; tentatively, D is TRBD1 or TRBD2 (6 bases each). V shed 1 base and J shed 3 bases, with 13 bases lying between them. The CDR3 is 15 residues long. CDR1 is MNHNS, CDR2 SASEGT, per germline. This CDR3 reads CASSEVKGGSYEQYF. The CDR3, as DNA: TGTGCCAGCAGTGAAGTGAAAGGGGGGAGCTACGAGCAGTACTTC.